The 4 T cell receptor beta chains presented below share a single source sample, sequenced in a study of T cell responses to AZD1222 COVID-19 vaccine. Sequencing was performed with immunoSEQ multiplex PCR; in TCRdb, only in-frame clones are kept and a portion is missing. The sample lists approximately 150,000 clones; more than 80% were seen once. The sample in question was peripheral blood, obtained on day 0 of AZD1222 vaccination. Receptor source: an adult in good health.

The chain uses TRBV5-4 and TRBJ1-2; 8 nucleotides align to TRBD1. Germline CDR1 SGHNT, CDR2 YYREEE (reference sequence). V trimming: 0 bases; J trimming: 7 bases; junction bases outside the gene matches: 5. This CDR3 is 14 amino acids long. The chain's CDR3 is CASSLGTGRGGYTF. The CDR3 coding sequence is TGTGCCAGCAGCTTGGGGACAGGGCGCGGTGGCTACACCTTC.

The rearrangement uses TRBV3-1 (or the pseudogene TRBV3-2) and TRBJ2-5, with 7 bases that match TRBD1. This CDR3 region has 16 residues. V shed 0 bases and J 4 bases; nucleotides not matched to a gene: 8. CDR1 is LGHDT and CDR2 is YNNKEL in the germline V gene (reference sequence). CDR3 residues: CASSQDIKGAGETQYF. The CDR3, as DNA: TGTGCCAGCAGCCAAGATATTAAGGGGGCGGGAGAGACCCAGTACTTC.

The rearrangement uses TRBV21-1 and TRBJ2-7. TRBV21-1 is classified as a pseudogene. CDR3 length: 11 residues. The CDR3, as DNA: TGTGCCAGCAGCAAAGAGAACGAGCAGTACTTC. The encoded protein is CASSKENEQYF.

This sequence joins TRBV30 and TRBJ2-7; unclear D gene. In germline, CDR1 is GTSNPN, CDR2 SVGIG (reference sequence). This CDR3 is built from 14 residues. V was shortened by 0 bases and J by 2 bases, with 11 bases between the two germline ends. The CDR3 region has the DNA TGTGCCTGGAGTGTGACGGACGGGCCCTACGAGCAGTACTTC. This codes for CAWSVTDGPYEQYF.